This TCR beta chain was sequenced in a study of beta chain features in type 1 diabetes. The study reverse transcribed the entire isolated RNA, so it sequenced expressed TCRB transcripts. Clones were read by immunoSEQ multiplex PCR, and TCRdb kept only the in-frame ones, dropping some. In the table there are about 250,000 clones, over 12% of which are singletons. About this clone: As yet, its antigen is unknown.

V was pared by 4 bases and J by 0 bases, with 14 bases between. The CDR3 is made up of 16 amino acids. The germline CDR1 and CDR2 sequences are SGHNT and YYREEE (reference sequence). Study-wide results and limits: Within patients, naive, central memory and Treg TCRB repertoires seemed more similar than within healthy donors.

Markers CD45RO/CCR7/CD25/CD127/CD95/CD27 served to sort CD4+ naive, central memory, regulatory and stem cell-like memory cells. Populations obtained by sorting all exceeded 98% purity. The V gene is TRBV5-4, the J gene TRBJ2-4, with D perhaps TRBD2 (7 bases). The sequenced material came from naive CD4+ T cells from blood. The TCR was taken from a woman in her forties in good health. CDR3 nucleotide sequence: TGTGCCAGCAGCCCGGAGGGGGGGCTAGCCAAAAACATTCAGTACTTC. Translating gives CASSPEGGLAKNIQYF. The entire variable domain, with the rest obtained from reference TRBV5-4 and TRBJ2-4, is as follows: ETGVTQSPTHLIKTRGQQVTLRCSSQSGHNTVSWYQQALGQGPQFIFQYYREEENGRGNFPPRFSGLQFPNYSSELNVNALELDDSALYLCASSPEGGLAKNIQYFGAGTRLSVL.